These 7 T cell receptor beta chains share one sample of origin, sequenced in a study of Ad26.COV2.S vaccination and SARS-CoV-2 variants. Treatment meaning: 19 received Ad26.COV2.S at low or high dose, single or two shots; 5 received placebo; per-sample allocation not given. The study sampled participants on day 63 after the first vaccine or placebo injection. Libraries were prepared by immunoSEQ multiplex PCR; TCRdb keeps only in-frame clonotypes and omits some of them. The sample includes some 340,000 clones, just under 85% of them seen just once. The material sequenced was peripheral blood, taken in a trial of Ad26.COV2.S vaccine versus placebo. All receptors derive from a person aged 18-65 years who received the Ad26.COV2.S COVID-19 vaccine or a placebo.

This clone was picked up a small number of times. The sample contains more than one DNA sequence encoding this CDR3. This chain uses TRBV9 with TRBJ1-6; the D is unclear. This CDR3 has 14 residues. V lost 0 bases and J 4 bases, leaving 5 bases between the germline ends. The germline CDR1 and CDR2 sequences are SGDLS and YYNGEE. The CDR3 here is CASSVGAYNSPLHF. CDR3 in DNA: TGTGCCAGCAGCGTAGGAGCGTATAATTCACCCCTCCACTTT. The entire variable domain, with the rest obtained from reference TRBV9 and TRBJ1-6, is as follows: DSGVTQTPKHLITATGQRVTLRCSPRSGDLSVYWYQQSLDQGLQFLIQYYNGEERAKGNILERFSAQQFPDLHSELNLSSLELGDSALYFCASSVGAYNSPLHFGNGTRLTVT.

The chain joins TRBV5-6 to TRBJ1-2, with D perhaps matching TRBD1 (5 bases). V lost 0 bases to trimming and J lost 3 bases, with 12 bases between them. Germline assignment: CDR1 SGHDT and CDR2 YYEEEE. The length of the CDR3 is 15 residues. This chain's CDR3 is CASSLDRGLDYGYTF. The CDR3 DNA reads as TGTGCCAGCAGCTTGGATCGGGGACTGGACTATGGCTACACCTTC.

The V gene is TRBV28, the J gene TRBJ1-1, with 7 positions matching TRBD1. Germline-derived CDR1 and CDR2 are MDHEN and SYDVKM. V lost 5 bases and J lost 5; bases outside the gene matches: 11. This CDR3 is 15 amino acids long. In DNA form, the CDR3 reads TGTGCCAGCAGTATCTTCCGGGACAGAGCAACTGAAGCTTTCTTT. It codes for CASSIFRDRATEAFF.

The J gene is TRBJ1-5, the V gene TRBV19; D unclear. V lost 3 bases and J 5 bases, leaving 8 bases between the germline ends. The CDR3 consists of 13 residues. Germline V CDR1 and CDR2: LNHDA, SQIVND (reference sequence). The CDR3 nucleotides read TGTGCCAGTAGTATCTATGGTTATCAGCCCCAGCATTTT. It translates to CASSIYGYQPQHF.

The rearrangement uses TRBV10-3 and TRBJ1-2; a weak D match, TRBD1 (5 bases). The V gene lost 2 bases and the J gene lost 1 base, with 8 bases spanning the gap. Germline CDR1 and CDR2: ENHRY and SYGVKD. This CDR3 is built from 14 residues. CDR3 amino acids: CAISEGGNNYGYTF. The CDR3 DNA reads as TGTGCCATCAGTGAGGGGGGAAATAACTATGGCTACACCTTC.

This sequence joins TRBV3-1 (or the pseudogene TRBV3-2) and TRBJ2-2; 9 bases agree with TRBD1. V was pared by 4 bases and J by 7 bases, with 13 bases of the junction left unmatched. The CDR3 has 17 residues. Germline V gene lookup returns CDR1 LGHDT and CDR2 YNNKEL (reference sequence). Here the CDR3 DNA reads TGTGCCAGCAGCCGACCTTCCGGGACAGGGATGGGCGGGGAGCTGTTTTTT. This codes for CASSRPSGTGMGGELFF.

This chain joins TRBV10-2 and TRBJ2-2; the D is unclear. Deletions cut 0 bases from V and 1 base from J, with 3 bases between. The CDR3 loop spans 14 amino acids. Looked up from germline, CDR1 is WSHSY and CDR2 is SAAADI. CDR3 loop: CASSESRNTGELFF. CDR3 coding DNA: TGCGCCAGCAGTGAGTCCAGGAACACCGGGGAGCTGTTTTTT.